This T cell receptor beta chain was profiled in a study of T cell responses to AZD1222 COVID-19 vaccine. Study findings and constraints: Scientists sampled the repertoires only once the peak T cell response had passed. Two doses of AZD1222 preceded a rise in Spike-specific TCR breadth and depth. White British people made up most donors, females outnumbered males, and clonal diversity was possibly underestimated.

Germline CDR1 SGHTA, CDR2 FQGNSA. This CDR3 region has 13 residues. Between the trimmed V and J ends, which lost 3 bases and 4 bases, there was a span of 9 bases. TCRdb's copy holds only in-frame clones and misses some; the assay was immunoSEQ multiplex PCR. This sample has about 170,000 clones; 85% to 90% occur once, and the top ten carry about 6.9%. Comment on this clone: Its antigen is undetermined.

Sequences were derived from peripheral blood, sampled on day 0 of AZD1222 vaccination. The gene calls are TRBV7-2 and TRBJ1-2; maybe TRBD1 (6 bases). This TCR was recovered from an adult in good health. Here the CDR3 reads CASSLGGTYGYTF. The CDR3 coding sequence is TGTGCCAGCAGCTTGGGGGGCACCTATGGCTACACCTTC.